This TCR beta chain comes out of a study of cytomegalovirus exposure and HLA in healthy donors. Both 60 Vbeta primers and 13 Jbeta primers went into the PCR. Data came from immunoSEQ multiplex PCR; TCRdb stores just in-frame clones and leaves some out. The table shows about 99,000 clones, with approximately 79% occurring only once. There are 16 residues in the CDR3. Germline CDR1 SGHVS, CDR2 FNYEAQ. J was trimmed by 3 bases and V by 1 base; bases with no gene match: 4. The sequence came from a middle-aged man in good health and CMV-seropositive. The sequenced sample was PBMCs. This chain links TRBV7-6 with TRBJ1-3; 9 bases line up with TRBD1. The CDR3 DNA sequence: TGTGCCAGCAGCTTAGGGGGACAGGGAAGTGGAAACACCATATATTTT. Translation: CASSLGGQGSGNTIYF.